What follows is one T cell receptor (beta chain) and its context. Its ends do not fully match the called genes, so a read error is possible. Sequencing used immunoSEQ multiplex PCR; TCRdb keeps in-frame clones, though not all of them. The data contain about 38,000 clones, approximately 83% of them singletons. This entry is derived from a study of radiotherapy plus CTLA-4 blockade in lung cancer. With ipilimumab providing CTLA-4 blockade, focal radiation was administered to patients who had chemo-refractory metastatic non-small-cell lung cancer. Germline CDR1 is SSHAT and CDR2 is FNYEAQ (reference sequence). The CDR3 has 15 amino acids.

This receptor was taken from a human donor with non-small cell lung cancer whose response to radiotherapy plus ipilimumab could not be evaluated. The specimen was peripheral blood, collected from a patient treated with radiotherapy plus ipilimumab. V gene TRBV7-7 combines with J gene TRBJ2-5; TRBD2 matches 9 bases. CDR3 region: CASSLGRLAEETQYF. DNA for the CDR3: TGTGCTAGCAGCTTAGGGCGACTAGCGGAGGAGACCCAGTACTTC.